A single T cell receptor (beta chain) is shown here with its context. In the original workflow: Quantification of nucleated cells was approximated via reference gene primer amplification. Some clones are missing from TCRdb's copy, which holds only in-frame ones; the method was immunoSEQ multiplex PCR. The D gene and trimming were derived from the DNA, and the V and J assignments and clone size from that table. The profile shows about 310,000 clones, approximately 89% of them singletons. The data were taken from a study of blood T cell repertoires in COVID-19. Whole-study context: Material from acute and convalescent COVID-19 was sourced from the United States, Italy and Spain. Sources were T cells, B-cell-depleted T cells, or PBMCs; the material itself was cDNA or gDNA.

The CDR3 length is 17 residues. Per the germline V gene, CDR1 is MDHEN and CDR2 is SYDVKM. Trimming pared 4 bases from V and 0 bases from J, leaving 19 bases between. The source material was PBMCs or T cells enriched from blood (not recorded which). J is TRBJ2-7 and V is TRBV28; possible D gene TRBD2, 6 bases. The clonotype was recovered from a woman in her 40s who had recovered from COVID-19. The chain's CDR3 is CASSSPFGGASSYEQYF. In nucleotides, the CDR3 is TGTGCCAGCAGTTCCCCTTTCGGGGGAGCTAGCTCCTACGAGCAGTACTTC.